The 16 T cell receptor beta chains reported below all come from one sample, sequenced in a study of cytomegalovirus exposure and HLA in healthy donors. TCRdb's copy holds only in-frame clones and misses some; the assay was immunoSEQ multiplex PCR. The table has 120,000 or so clones, approximately 90% seen once. The sequenced material came from PBMCs. The receptor source for this set is a young woman in good health and CMV-seronegative.

The chain carries TRBV11-2 and TRBJ1-1; unclear D gene. The ends were cut back, 5 bases at V and 5 bases at J, with 9 bases in the middle. CDR1 and CDR2 from the germline V gene are SGHAT and FQNNGV. The CDR3 spans 12 residues. CDR3 region: CASSPVGTEAFF. The CDR3 DNA is TGTGCCAGCAGCCCAGTCGGGACTGAAGCTTTCTTT.

V usage is TRBV5-4 and J usage is TRBJ1-5; D gene ambiguous. The germline gives CDR1 SGHNT, CDR2 YYREEE (reference sequence). This CDR3 contains 14 residues. Trimming took off 0 bases at V and 1 base at J, with 5 bases between the two ends. The CDR3 sequence: CASSLGPSNQPQHF. For the CDR3, the DNA is TGTGCCAGCAGCTTGGGGCCGAGCAATCAGCCCCAGCATTTT. Full variable domain (remainder filled in from reference TRBV5-4 and TRBJ1-5): ETGVTQSPTHLIKTRGQQVTLRCSSQSGHNTVSWYQQALGQGPQFIFQYYREEENGRGNFPPRFSGLQFPNYSSELNVNALELDDSALYLCASSLGPSNQPQHFGDGTRLSIL.

The chain employs TRBV7-2 and TRBJ1-1; 9 nucleotides match TRBD1. The J segment lost 11 bases and the V segment lost 5 bases, leaving 9 bases of the junction unmatched. Germline V gene lookup returns CDR1 SGHTA and CDR2 FQGNSA. CDR3 length: 13 residues. This CDR3 is CASSQGQGIEAFF. CDR3 bases: TGTGCCAGCAGCCAGGGACAGGGCATCGAGGCTTTCTTT. Looking up the rest from reference TRBV7-2 and TRBJ1-1 gives the full variable domain: GAGVSQSPSNKVTEKGKDVELRCDPISGHTALYWYRQSLGQGLEFLIYFQGNSAPDKSGLPSDRFSAERTGGSVSTLTIQRTQQEDSAVYLCASSQGQGIEAFFGQGTRLTVV.

V usage is TRBV28 and J usage is TRBJ1-1; D gene uncertain. This CDR3 is 13 amino acids long. Per the germline V gene, CDR1 is MDHEN and CDR2 is SYDVKM. V lost 5 bases to trimming and J lost 0 bases, with 7 bases between them. As DNA, the CDR3 is TGTGCCAGCAGTAAGAGGGTGAACACTGAAGCTTTCTTT. Translation: CASSKRVNTEAFF.

This clone was observed a single time. The chain links TRBV27 to TRBJ2-5; 14 bases are a match to TRBD2. The CDR3 runs to 15 residues. Losses at the gene ends were 5 bases for V and 5 bases for J; bases not matched to a gene: 4. Germline V lookup: CDR1 MNHEY, CDR2 SMNVEV (reference sequence). The CDR3 is CASSRTSGGQETQYF. The CDR3 region has the DNA TGTGCCAGCAGTCGGACTAGCGGGGGGCAGGAGACCCAGTACTTC.

The chain combines TRBV29-1 with TRBJ2-1, with TRBD2 matching over 8 bases. V was pared by 3 bases and J by 5 bases, with 9 bases of the junction left unmatched. This CDR3 is built from 15 residues. Germline V gene sequence: CDR1 SQVTM, CDR2 ANQGSEA. CDR3 nucleotides: TGCAGCGTTGATCGTGCCGGGACTAGTGACAATGAGCAGTTCTTC. This encodes CSVDRAGTSDNEQFF.

The chain's CDR3 is CASSTGTGDTGELFF. As DNA, the CDR3 is TGTGCCAGCAGTACCGGGACAGGGGACACCGGGGAGCTGTTTTTT. The chain uses TRBV6-5 and TRBJ2-2; 10 positions agree with TRBD1. V shed 5 bases, J shed 3 bases, and the junction held 3 bases outside the gene matches. Germline V gene data show CDR1 as MNHEY and CDR2 as SVGAGI. The CDR3 spans 15 residues.

The V call is TRBV11-2, the J call TRBJ2-3; D is perhaps TRBD2 (6 bases). This CDR3 has 18 residues. V was trimmed by 1 base and J by 0 bases, leaving 17 bases between them. Germline loops: CDR1 SGHAT, CDR2 FQNNGV. Written as DNA, the CDR3 is TGTGCCAGCAGCTTAGGTGTTATTCTCGCGGGGAGCACAGATACGCAGTATTTT. This gives the protein CASSLGVILAGSTDTQYF. Looking up the rest from reference TRBV11-2 and TRBJ2-3 gives the full variable domain: EAGVAQSPRYKIIEKRQSVAFWCNPISGHATLYWYQQILGQGPKLLIQFQNNGVVDDSQLPKDRFSAERLKGVDSTLKIQPAKLEDSAVYLCASSLGVILAGSTDTQYFGPGTRLTVL.

This clone was detected only a few times. V usage is TRBV2 and J usage is TRBJ2-7; 8 bases map to TRBD1. From germline, CDR1 is SNHLY and CDR2 FYNNEI. The CDR3 has 15 amino acids. J gave up 6 bases and V 1 base, and 8 bases lay outside the gene matches. The CDR3 region is CASSEVRTGKGEQYF. Here the CDR3 DNA reads TGTGCCAGCAGTGAAGTAAGGACAGGGAAGGGCGAGCAGTACTTC.

The chain joins TRBV6-5 to TRBJ1-1; D may be TRBD1 (5 bases). Trimming removed 5 bases at V and 1 base at J, with 8 bases between. Germline-derived CDR1 and CDR2 are MNHEY and SVGAGI. The CDR3 runs to 13 residues. CDR3 sequence: CASSTGTNTEAFF. Here the CDR3 DNA reads TGTGCCAGCAGTACAGGAACGAACACTGAAGCTTTCTTT.

The CDR3 loop reads CASSLRQGRTEAFF. CDR3 sequence (DNA): TGTGCCAGCAGCCTACGACAGGGACGCACTGAAGCTTTCTTT. The chain employs TRBV6-1 and TRBJ1-1; 7 bases fit TRBD1. CDR1 MNHNS and CDR2 SASEGT come from the germline V gene. The V gene end was trimmed by 6 bases and the J gene end by 4 bases; junction bases not matched to a gene: 8. The CDR3 sequence is 14 residues long.

This clone came up once. The rearrangement joins TRBV28 to TRBJ2-7; 11 bases match TRBD2. V dropped 6 bases and J dropped 6; count of bases not matched to a gene: 7. The CDR3 sequence is 14 residues long. Germline V CDR1 and CDR2: MDHEN, SYDVKM. The CDR3 bases are TGTGCCAGCAGGCCGGGACTAGCGGTTGGCGAGCAGTACTTC. Protein sequence: CASRPGLAVGEQYF.

This clone was observed once. Here the CDR3 reads CATSDNRDTDTQYF. In DNA form, the CDR3 reads TGTGCCACATCAGACAACAGGGACACAGATACGCAGTATTTT. V usage is TRBV2 and J usage is TRBJ2-3; TRBD1 is a possible D gene (6 bases). This CDR3 comprises 14 residues. Germline lookup yields CDR1 SNHLY and CDR2 FYNNEI. Trimming removed 10 bases at V and 2 bases at J, with 16 bases between. The full variable domain, its missing parts supplied by reference TRBV2 and TRBJ2-3, is EPEVTQTPSHQVTQMGQEVILRCVPISNHLYFYWYRQILGQKVEFLVSFYNNEISEKSEIFDDQFSVERPDGSNFTLKIRSTKLEDSAMYFCATSDNRDTDTQYFGPGTRLTVL.

CDR3 in amino acids: CASSLATGGFSSYNEQFF. The CDR3 DNA reads TGCGCCAGCAGCTTGGCCACAGGGGGCTTCAGCTCCTACAATGAGCAGTTCTTC. The chain recombines TRBV5-1 with TRBJ2-1, with 9 bases aligning to TRBD1. The germline V gene has CDR1 SGHRS and CDR2 YFSETQ. The CDR3 extends over 18 amino acids. The V and J ends lost 0 bases and 0 bases, in that order; junction bases with no gene match: 7.

As regards this clone: The same CDR3 is also encoded by other DNA sequences in this sample. The V call is TRBV19, the J call TRBJ2-2; D is unclear. From germline, CDR1 is LNHDA and CDR2 SQIVND (reference sequence). Trimming removed 2 bases from V and 1 base from J, with 5 bases in between. The CDR3 extends over 14 amino acids. The DNA for the CDR3 is TGTGCCAGTAGTATATCCGGGAACACCGGGGAGCTGTTTTTT. It codes for CASSISGNTGELFF. Based on the CDR3 plus reference TRBV19 and TRBJ2-2, the full variable domain is DGGITQSPKYLFRKEGQNVTLSCEQNLNHDAMYWYRQDPGQGLRLIYYSQIVNDFQKGDIAEGYSVSREKKESFPLTVTSAQKNPTAFYLCASSISGNTGELFFGEGSRLTVL.

The V and J genes are TRBV7-3 and TRBJ2-1, with 11 bases that match TRBD2. V gave up 1 base and J gave up 4 bases; unmatched junction bases: 6. The germline CDR1 and CDR2 sequences are SGHTA and FQGTGA. The CDR3 loop spans 17 amino acids. Here the CDR3 reads CASSLRAGTSGYNEQFF. The CDR3 DNA sequence: TGTGCCAGCAGCTTAAGGGCGGGGACTAGCGGATACAATGAGCAGTTCTTC. Combining the CDR3 with reference TRBV7-3 and TRBJ2-1 gives the whole variable domain GAGVSQTPSNKVTEKGKYVELRCDPISGHTALYWYRQSLGQGPEFLIYFQGTGAADDSGLPNDRFFAVRPEGSVSTLKIQRTERGDSAVYLCASSLRAGTSGYNEQFFGPGTRLTVL.